This TCR beta chain is drawn from a study of CD8 T cells in ankylosing spondylitis. This clonotype was detected ten times or more. Quantitative 5'-RACE with molecular barcodes generated TCR beta libraries. TCRdb called the 5' RACE reads again in MiXCR, with one record for every CDR3 protein. The sample shows about 96,000 distinct CDR3 sequences, around 25% of them seen only once. The CDR3 has 15 residues. Trimming stripped 4 bases from V and 4 bases from J, with 15 bases between. The chain combines TRBV5-7 with TRBJ1-5; D may be TRBD1 (6 bases). TRBV5-7 is an ORF; its function is uncertain. This sequence originates from a male donor with ankylosing spondylitis or in good health (not recorded which). Specimen: blood, either unsorted or a sorted T cell fraction (not recorded which). In DNA form, the CDR3 reads TGTGCCAGCAGCCTACCTCCGGACAGTAATCAGCCCCAGCATTTT. Amino acid sequence: CASSLPPDSNQPQHF.